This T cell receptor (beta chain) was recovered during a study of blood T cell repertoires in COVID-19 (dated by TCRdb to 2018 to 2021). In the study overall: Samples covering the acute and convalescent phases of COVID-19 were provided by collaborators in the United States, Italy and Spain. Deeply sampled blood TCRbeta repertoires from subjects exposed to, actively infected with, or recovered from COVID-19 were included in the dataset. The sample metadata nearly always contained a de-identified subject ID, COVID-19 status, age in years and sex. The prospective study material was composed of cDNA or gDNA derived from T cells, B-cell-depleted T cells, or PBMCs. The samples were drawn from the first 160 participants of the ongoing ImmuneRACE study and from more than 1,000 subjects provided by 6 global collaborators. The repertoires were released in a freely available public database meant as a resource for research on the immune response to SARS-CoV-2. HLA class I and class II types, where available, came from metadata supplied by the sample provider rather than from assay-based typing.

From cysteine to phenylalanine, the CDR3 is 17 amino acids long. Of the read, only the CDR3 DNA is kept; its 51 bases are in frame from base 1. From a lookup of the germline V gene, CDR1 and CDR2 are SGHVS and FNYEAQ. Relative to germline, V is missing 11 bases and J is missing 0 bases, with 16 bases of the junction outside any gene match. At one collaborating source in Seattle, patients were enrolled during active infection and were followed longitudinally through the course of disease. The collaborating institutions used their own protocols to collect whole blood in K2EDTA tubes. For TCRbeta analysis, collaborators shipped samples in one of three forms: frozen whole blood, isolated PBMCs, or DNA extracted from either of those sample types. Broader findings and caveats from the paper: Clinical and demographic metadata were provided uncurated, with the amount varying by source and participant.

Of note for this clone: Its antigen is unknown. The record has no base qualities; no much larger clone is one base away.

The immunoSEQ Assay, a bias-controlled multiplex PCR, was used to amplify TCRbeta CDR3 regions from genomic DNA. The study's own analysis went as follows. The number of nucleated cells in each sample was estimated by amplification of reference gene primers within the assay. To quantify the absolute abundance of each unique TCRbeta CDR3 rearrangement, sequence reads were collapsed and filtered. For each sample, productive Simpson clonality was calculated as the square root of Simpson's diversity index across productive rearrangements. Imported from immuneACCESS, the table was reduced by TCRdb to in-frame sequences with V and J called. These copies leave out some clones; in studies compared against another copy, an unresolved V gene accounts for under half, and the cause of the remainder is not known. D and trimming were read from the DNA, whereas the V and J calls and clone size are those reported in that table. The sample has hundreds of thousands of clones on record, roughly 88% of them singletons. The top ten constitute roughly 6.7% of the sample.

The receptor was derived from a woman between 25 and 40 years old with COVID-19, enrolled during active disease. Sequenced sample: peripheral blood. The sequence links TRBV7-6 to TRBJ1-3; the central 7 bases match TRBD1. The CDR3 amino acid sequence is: CAVVVGQILSSGNTIYF. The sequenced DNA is TGTGCCGTCGTAGTGGGACAGATATTATCCTCTGGAAACACCATATATTTT.